This TCR beta chain was observed in a study of T cell responses to AZD1222 COVID-19 vaccine. Here immunoSEQ multiplex PCR was the method, and the copy in TCRdb shows in-frame clones only, minus some. The sample includes roughly 140,000 clones, about 87% of them seen just once. The receptor comes from an adult in good health. Sample: peripheral blood, taken on day 0 of AZD1222 vaccination.

The DNA for the CDR3 is TGTGCCATCAGTGAACCAGCTCCCACCTACGAGCAGTACTTC. It is translated as CAISEPAPTYEQYF. The V and J genes are TRBV10-3 and TRBJ2-7, with D uncertain. This CDR3 spans 14 amino acids. CDR1 is ENHRY and CDR2 is SYGVKD in the germline V gene. Trimming removed 3 bases from V and 2 bases from J, with 11 bases in between.